This TCR beta chain was found in a study of early T cells in non-severe SARS-CoV-2 infection. In the study overall: Bulk RNA taken from unsorted whole blood was sequenced, leaving chains unpaired.

This CDR3 has 15 amino acids. Germline V gives CDR1 DFQATT, CDR2 SNEGSKA (reference sequence). V was pared by 5 bases and J by 1 base, with 17 bases between. Individual cDNA molecules carried attached unique molecular identifiers. Each CDR3 protein gets one entry after TCRdb re-called the 5' RACE reads with MiXCR. The sample has under 95,000 distinct CDR3 sequences; around 12% are singletons. Study-wide results and caveats: VDJdb-based annotation leaned toward anti-spike CD8 responses and missed private and CD4 specificities.

This clonotype was detected ten times or more. Its antigen is not identified. The sequenced sample consisted of whole blood. The chain employs TRBV20-1 and TRBJ2-5; D is perhaps TRBD2 (6 bases). The receptor was isolated from an adult who was a healthcare worker with PCR-confirmed SARS-CoV-2 infection or an uninfected control (not recorded which). The DNA for the CDR3 is TGCAGTGCTCCCCAGGGCCCGACTAGCCAAGAGACCCAGTACTTC. Translating gives CSAPQGPTSQETQYF.